The 16 T cell receptor beta chains given below trace back to one sample, sequenced in a study of T-cell reconstitution after alpha-beta-depleted transplantation in children. The TCRbeta library was prepared with unique molecular identifiers. In TCRdb, the PCR reads were re-called with MiXCR into one record per CDR3 protein. The sample holds almost 400,000 distinct CDR3 sequences, 20% seen once. The sequenced sample was PBMCs from the stem cell graft donor, obtained from the stem cell graft. The receptor set was obtained from a human donor who donated a stem cell graft to a child with acute myeloid leukemia.

This sequence joins TRBV4-1 and TRBJ2-1; 8 nucleotides agree with TRBD2. Germline CDR1 is MGHRA and CDR2 is YSYEKL. J gave up 2 bases and V 4 bases, and 7 bases lay outside the gene matches. CDR3 length: 16 residues. The CDR3 reads CASSPSGAGAYNEQFF. The CDR3 bases are TGCGCCAGCAGCCCCTCCGGAGCGGGAGCCTACAATGAGCAGTTCTTC.

This chain connects TRBV4-1 to TRBJ2-5; D not resolved. Trimming left V 4 bases short and J 1 base short, with 16 bases between. There are 16 residues in the CDR3. Per germline, CDR1 MGHRA and CDR2 YSYEKL. The CDR3 spells CASSPDPSGIQETQYF. Here the CDR3 DNA reads TGCGCCAGCAGCCCCGATCCCTCGGGCATCCAAGAGACCCAGTACTTC.

Judged by abundance, this clonotype is medium-sized. The chain carries TRBV29-1 and TRBJ2-2; 9 nucleotides agree with TRBD2. Trimming at V came to 5 bases and at J to 3 bases, leaving 4 bases not matched to a gene. This CDR3 spans 14 amino acids. Germline CDR1 is SQVTM and CDR2 is ANQGSEA. The CDR3 DNA follows: TGCAGCGTTCGGCGGGAGGGGGACACCGGGGAGCTGTTTTTT. It codes for CSVRREGDTGELFF.

The V and J genes are TRBV6-1 and TRBJ1-1; D is undetermined. V dropped 6 bases and J dropped 5 bases, with 19 bases sitting between them. Germline CDR1 is MNHNS and CDR2 is SASEGT. The CDR3 length is 15 residues. The CDR3: CASRDTLEAGTEAFF. Written as DNA, the CDR3 is TGTGCCAGCAGAGATACTCTCGAGGCGGGAACTGAAGCTTTCTTT.

J is TRBJ1-5 and V is TRBV27; D is possibly TRBD1 (6 bases). V lost 2 bases and J 5 bases, leaving 10 bases between the germline ends. This CDR3 spans 14 amino acids. Per germline, CDR1 MNHEY and CDR2 SMNVEV (reference sequence). CDR3 nucleotides: TGTGCCAGCAGTTTAACAGGGAGAGATCAGCCCCAGCATTTT. This codes for CASSLTGRDQPQHF.

This clonotype has just a few counts. V is TRBV28 and J is TRBJ2-7; TRBD1 aligns across 7 bases. This CDR3 has 12 amino acids. Per the germline V gene, CDR1 is MDHEN and CDR2 is SYDVKM. The J segment lost 9 bases and the V segment lost 3 bases, leaving 5 bases of the junction unmatched. CDR3 sequence: CASSFGQERQYF. CDR3 nucleotides: TGTGCCAGCAGTTTCGGACAGGAACGGCAGTACTTC. Together with reference TRBV28 and TRBJ2-7, the CDR3 gives the full variable domain: DVKVTQSSRYLVKRTGEKVFLECVQDMDHENMFWYRQDPGLGLRLIYFSYDVKMKEKGDIPEGYSVSREKKERFSLILESASTNQTSMYLCASSFGQERQYFGPGTRLTVT.

This clonotype was counted between two and nine times. V gene TRBV12-3 or TRBV12-4 combines with J gene TRBJ2-7; D possibly uses TRBD1 or TRBD2 (6 bases each). Trimming shortened V by 8 bases and J by 2 bases, and 16 bases separated the two germline ends. The CDR3 sequence is 14 residues long. The CDR3 DNA is TGTGCCAGCGTTCCTGGAGGGGGGCCCTACGAGCAGTACTTC. Protein sequence: CASVPGGGPYEQYF.

This clonotype has a count of ten or more. This rearrangement joins TRBV5-8 to TRBJ1-1; D remains unclear. CDR1 and CDR2 (germline): SGHTS, YDEGEE. The length of the CDR3 is 13 residues. With 4 bases removed from V and 0 bases from J, the gap between germline ends came to 7 bases. For the CDR3, the DNA is TGTGCCAGCAGCGTCGGGTTGAACACTGAAGCTTTCTTT. Translated, it gives CASSVGLNTEAFF.

This clonotype has more than one count but fewer than ten. CDR3 sequence (DNA): TGCAGTGCTTCACCTGGGACAGGGGGCTACGAGCAGTACTTC. Protein product: CSASPGTGGYEQYF. This rearrangement joins TRBV20-1 to TRBJ2-7, with 11 bases identical to TRBD1. J was trimmed by 3 bases and V by 5 bases; bases with no gene match: 6. CDR3 length: 14 residues. The germline V gene has CDR1 DFQATT and CDR2 SNEGSKA (reference sequence).

In its sample, this clonotype was seen once. CDR3 in DNA: TGTGCCAGCAGTGAACAAGGGATAGGTGTCTGGTCCGAGCAGTACTTC. This gives the protein CASSEQGIGVWSEQYF. This chain links TRBV6-1 with TRBJ2-7; D gene ambiguous. Trimming shortened V by 2 bases and J by 6 bases, and 20 bases separated the two germline ends. The CDR3 runs to 16 residues. Germline-derived CDR1 and CDR2 are MNHNS and SASEGT.

The chain uses TRBV12-3 or TRBV12-4 and TRBJ2-6; D gene uncertain. The CDR3 covers 16 residues. The V and J ends lost 5 bases and 0 bases respectively, with 11 bases between them. CDR3 nucleotide sequence: TGTGCCAGCAGTAATACCGTCCTCTCTGGGGCCAACGTCCTGACTTTC. Encoded protein: CASSNTVLSGANVLTF.

This clonotype appeared a few times. V usage is TRBV12-3 or TRBV12-4 and J usage is TRBJ1-1; a weak D match, TRBD1 (5 bases). V dropped 6 bases and J dropped 0 bases, with 11 bases sitting between them. The CDR3 is 14 residues long. CDR3 protein: CASSVGLMNTEAFF. The CDR3 nucleotides are TGTGCCAGCAGCGTGGGGCTCATGAACACTGAAGCTTTCTTT.

This rearrangement joins TRBV29-1 to TRBJ2-4, with TRBD1 matching over 7 bases. The V and J ends lost 1 base and 6 bases, in that order; junction bases with no gene match: 9. Germline V gene sequence: CDR1 SQVTM, CDR2 ANQGSEA. This CDR3 comprises 15 residues. CDR3 protein: CSVEGGRTGPNIQYF. In nucleotides, the CDR3 is TGCAGCGTTGAAGGGGGGCGGACAGGCCCAAACATTCAGTACTTC.

This clonotype showed up just a few times. The gene calls are TRBV28 and TRBJ2-1; 8 nucleotides match TRBD2. Unmatched junction bases numbered 7, after V lost 4 bases and J lost 2 bases. CDR1 MDHEN and CDR2 SYDVKM come from the germline V gene. The CDR3 is 16 amino acids. CDR3 protein: CASSSRPGLAYNEQFF. The CDR3 region has the DNA TGTGCCAGCAGTTCACGACCGGGACTAGCCTACAATGAGCAGTTCTTC.

In its sample, this clonotype was seen many times. The rearrangement uses TRBV29-1 and TRBJ2-7; possible D gene TRBD2, 6 bases. Trimming removed 3 bases at V and 7 bases at J, with 13 bases between. The length of the CDR3 is 12 residues. In germline, CDR1 is SQVTM, CDR2 ANQGSEA. The CDR3 protein is CSVEEGYFEQYF. CDR3 DNA sequence: TGCAGCGTTGAGGAGGGGTACTTTGAGCAGTACTTC.

This clonotype showed up just a few times. The chain combines TRBV15 with TRBJ2-1; either TRBD1 or TRBD2 may fit D (5 bases each). Trimming stripped 5 bases from V and 0 bases from J, with 11 bases between. This CDR3 has 15 amino acids. Germline V gene sequence: CDR1 LNHNV, CDR2 YYDKDF (reference sequence). As DNA, the CDR3 is TGTGCCACCAGCCTTGAGGGGAACTCCTACAATGAGCAGTTCTTC. Amino acid sequence: CATSLEGNSYNEQFF.